This T cell receptor (beta chain) appears in the sequencing data of a study of CD8 T cells in ankylosing spondylitis. Study-wide points: Prior literature has documented some motif variants in synovial fluid and blood from reactive arthritis. Matched ankylosing spondylitis synovial fluid reportedly contained a significantly enriched population of disease-linked clones. As for the disease-linked clones, they showed a CD8+ phenotype and occurred at relatively low frequencies in peripheral blood. In ankylosing spondylitis blood, a motif of several highly homologous TCR beta variants appeared characteristic.

The CDR3 spans 15 residues. Germline V CDR1 and CDR2: DFQATT, SNEGSKA (reference sequence). Trimming at V came to 3 bases and at J to 8 bases, leaving 10 bases not matched to a gene. Quantitative molecular-barcoded 5'-RACE generated the TCR beta libraries. TCRdb redid the calling of the 5' RACE reads with MiXCR, one entry per CDR3 protein. This table holds approximately 520,000 distinct CDR3 sequences, approximately 5% found once. This clonotype was recorded at least ten times. Its antigen is not identified. The chain links TRBV20-1 to TRBJ1-4, with 9 bases identical to TRBD1. The sequenced sample consisted of blood, either unsorted or a sorted T cell fraction (not recorded which). This receptor was identified in a male donor with ankylosing spondylitis. The CDR3 DNA is TGCAGTGCTAGGCCGGGACAGGGCGCATCCGAAAAACTGTTTTTT. It specifies CSARPGQGASEKLFF.